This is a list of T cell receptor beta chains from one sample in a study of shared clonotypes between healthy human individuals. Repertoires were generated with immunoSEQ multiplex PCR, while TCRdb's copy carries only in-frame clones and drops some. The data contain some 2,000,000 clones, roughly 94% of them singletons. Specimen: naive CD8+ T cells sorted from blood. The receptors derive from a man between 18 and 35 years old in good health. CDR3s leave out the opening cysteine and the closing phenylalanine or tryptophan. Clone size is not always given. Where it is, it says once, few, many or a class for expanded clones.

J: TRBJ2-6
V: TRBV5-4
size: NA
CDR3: ASSFMAEGPSGANVLT

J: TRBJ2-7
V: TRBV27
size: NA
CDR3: ASSLFFPGEGYEQY

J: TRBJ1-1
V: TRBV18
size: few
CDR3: ASPPPMRQGGGRAF

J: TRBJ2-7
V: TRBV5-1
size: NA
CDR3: ASSYTVGPFYEQY

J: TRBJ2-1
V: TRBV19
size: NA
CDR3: ASSIGGRAGNEQF

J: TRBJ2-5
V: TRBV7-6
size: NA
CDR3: ASSFNRGETQY

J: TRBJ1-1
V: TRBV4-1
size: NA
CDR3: ASSQELGGNTEAF

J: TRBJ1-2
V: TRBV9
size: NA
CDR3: ASSVVDSANYGYT

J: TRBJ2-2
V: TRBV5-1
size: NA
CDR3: ASSPGQGGSGELF

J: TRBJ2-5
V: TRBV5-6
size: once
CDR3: ASSLFLAAGETQY

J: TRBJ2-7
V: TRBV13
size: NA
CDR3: ASSRDHSYEQY

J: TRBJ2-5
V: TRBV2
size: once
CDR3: ASSEPLGGETQY

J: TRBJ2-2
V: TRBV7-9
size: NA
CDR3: ASSPYPDREGHHTGELF

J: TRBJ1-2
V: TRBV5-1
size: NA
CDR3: ASSLGPGQDYGYT

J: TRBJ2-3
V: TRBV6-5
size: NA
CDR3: ASSRGGVSTDTQY

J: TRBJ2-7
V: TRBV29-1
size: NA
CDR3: SAKAGSISSEQY

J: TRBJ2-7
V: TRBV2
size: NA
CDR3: ASSLAESYEQY

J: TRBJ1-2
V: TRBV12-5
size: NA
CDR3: ASGPGQGGFYGYT

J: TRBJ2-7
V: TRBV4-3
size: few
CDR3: ASERERYEQY

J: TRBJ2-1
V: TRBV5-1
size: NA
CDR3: ASSFIESRLSYNEQF

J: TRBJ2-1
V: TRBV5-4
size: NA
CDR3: ASSFRGGGHEQF

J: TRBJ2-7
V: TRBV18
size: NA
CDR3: ASSLSGTEDYEQY

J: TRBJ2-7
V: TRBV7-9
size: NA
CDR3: ASSPPTSGGDSYEQY

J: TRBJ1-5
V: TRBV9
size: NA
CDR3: ASGQGPNSNQPQH

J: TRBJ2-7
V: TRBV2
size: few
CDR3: ASNEQY

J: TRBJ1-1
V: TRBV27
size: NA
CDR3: ASSPQGNTEAF

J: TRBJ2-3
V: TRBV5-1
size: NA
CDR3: ASSLYERGFTDTQY

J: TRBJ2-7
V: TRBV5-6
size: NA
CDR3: ASNLDSYEQY

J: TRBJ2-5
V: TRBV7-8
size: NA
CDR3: ASSLVDHTQETQY

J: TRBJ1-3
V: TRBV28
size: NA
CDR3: ASSHSRDRGNTIY

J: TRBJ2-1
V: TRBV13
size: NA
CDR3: ASSSRGLAGQEQF

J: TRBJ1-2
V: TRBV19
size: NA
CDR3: AIDRGQGGGYT

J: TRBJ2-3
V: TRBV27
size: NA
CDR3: ASSPILAGGAD

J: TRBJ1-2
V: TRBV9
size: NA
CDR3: ASSRSGTGGAPDGYT

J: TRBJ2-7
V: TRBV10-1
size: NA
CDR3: ASSESGTGIYEQY

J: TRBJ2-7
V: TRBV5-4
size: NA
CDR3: ASSFGAGGKREQY

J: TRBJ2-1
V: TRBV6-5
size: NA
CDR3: ASSWGGNEQF

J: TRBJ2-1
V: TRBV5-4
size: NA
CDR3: ASSSGLAGARGDEQF

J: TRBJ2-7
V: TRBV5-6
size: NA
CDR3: ASSLARDPYEQY

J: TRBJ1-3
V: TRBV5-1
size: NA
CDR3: ASSSLPDTNTIY

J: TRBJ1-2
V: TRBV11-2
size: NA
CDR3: ASSLRDGAYT

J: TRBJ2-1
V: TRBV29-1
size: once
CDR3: SVEGLAGGVEQF

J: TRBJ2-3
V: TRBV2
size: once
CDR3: ASSDPGTTDTQY

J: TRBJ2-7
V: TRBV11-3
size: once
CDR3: ASSLAGRTYEQY

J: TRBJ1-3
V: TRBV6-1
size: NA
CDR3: ASSDLRRVGGAARNTIY

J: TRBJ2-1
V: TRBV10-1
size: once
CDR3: ASRAGLNNEQF

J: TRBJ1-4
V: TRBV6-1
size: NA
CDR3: ASSDLGSAEKLF

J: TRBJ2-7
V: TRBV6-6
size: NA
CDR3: ASSYDPAYEQY

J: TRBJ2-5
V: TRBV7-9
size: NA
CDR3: ASSLLGWRETQY

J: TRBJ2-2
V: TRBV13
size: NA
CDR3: ASSLGGHGLTGELF

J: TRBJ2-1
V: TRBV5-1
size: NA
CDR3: ASSPEGGYSSYNEQF

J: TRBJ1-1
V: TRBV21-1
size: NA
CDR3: ASTINSDNTEAF

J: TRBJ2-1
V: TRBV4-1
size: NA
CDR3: ASSQRTSGRGTYNEQF

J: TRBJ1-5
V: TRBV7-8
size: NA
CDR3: ASSLVSVDQPQH

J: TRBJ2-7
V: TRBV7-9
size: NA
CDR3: ASSVRSYEQY

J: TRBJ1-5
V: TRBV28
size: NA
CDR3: ASSFQGTGGQPQH

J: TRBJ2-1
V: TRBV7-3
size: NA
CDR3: ASSPPGDEQF

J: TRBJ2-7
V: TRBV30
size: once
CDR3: AWSVGPYEQY